This T cell receptor beta chain was retrieved from a study of cytomegalovirus exposure and HLA in healthy donors. Study information: Previous work identified 117 million unique TCR beta sequences from some 170 million T cells.

This CDR3 has 14 residues. Germline V gene data show CDR1 as SNHLY and CDR2 as FYNNEI. V dropped 6 bases and J dropped 4; count of bases not matched to a gene: 3. Donors had nominal health at sampling but likely had unrecorded immune exposures. The PCR had 60 Vbeta and 13 Jbeta primers. The table came from immunoSEQ multiplex PCR; TCRdb's copy has only in-frame clones and leaves some out. The data show 130,000 to 150,000 clones, with more than 70% seen just once and 4.5% to 6% held by the top ten. What was sequenced was PBMCs. This chain connects TRBV2 to TRBJ1-4, with TRBD1 matching over 9 bases. The source of this sequence is a woman aged 50 to 65 in good health and CMV-seronegative. CDR3: CASRGTGINEKLFF. In DNA form, the CDR3 reads TGTGCCAGCAGGGGGACAGGGATTAATGAAAAACTGTTTTTT. The variable domain in full, completed from reference TRBV2 and TRBJ1-4, reads EPEVTQTPSHQVTQMGQEVILRCVPISNHLYFYWYRQILGQKVEFLVSFYNNEISEKSEIFDDQFSVERPDGSNFTLKIRSTKLEDSAMYFCASRGTGINEKLFFGSGTQLSVL.